This TCR beta chain was captured by sequencing in a study of blood T cell repertoires in COVID-19. Study information: The samples span acute and convalescent COVID-19 from the United States, Italy and Spain.

In the original analysis: Counts of nucleated cells, estimated from reference gene primer amplification, were obtained. The data were produced by immunoSEQ multiplex PCR, yet TCRdb's version contains in-frame clones alone and is incomplete. V, J and clone size reflect that table, while D and trimming were determined from the DNA. The table records 230,000 or so clones, more than 65% of them present only once. This clonotype originated in a man aged 50 to 59 with active or convalescent COVID-19. Sequencing was carried out using peripheral blood.

DNA of the CDR3: TGTGCCAGCAGCCTCCGACTAGCGGTATACAATGAGCAGTTCTTC. Translated: CASSLRLAVYNEQFF. J is TRBJ2-1 and V is TRBV3-1 (or the pseudogene TRBV3-2); 9 bases line up with TRBD2. Per the germline V gene, CDR1 is LGHDT and CDR2 is YNNKEL (reference sequence). The V gene end was trimmed by 4 bases and the J gene end by 4 bases; junction bases not matched to a gene: 5. The CDR3 length is 15 residues.